This T cell receptor (beta chain) originates from a study of T-cell reconstitution after alpha-beta-depleted transplantation in children. Study-level findings and limits: After one year, T-cell counts and TCRbeta diversity mostly came from new T cells. Some patients showed high day-60 TCRbeta diversity, which derived from surviving recipient T cells and thymic progenitors. Several hundred expanded graft clones reportedly were the source of alpha-beta T cells about two months after transplant.

This clonotype came up many times. No antigen is known for it. Unique molecular identifiers were incorporated into the prepared TCRbeta library. TCRdb reanalysed the PCR reads using MiXCR and keeps one entry per CDR3 protein. The sample yields roughly 250,000 distinct CDR3 sequences, roughly 8% seen once. Sequenced here: PBMCs, mostly from graft donor cells, sampled 180 days after TCRalphabeta/CD19-depleted stem cell transplant. The clonotype was recovered from a male patient younger than 18 who had a stem cell transplant for acute lymphoblastic leukemia, so the T cells may come from the graft donor.

CDR3 nucleotides: TGCGCCAGCGCAGGGGGCGCGGAGACCCAGTACTTC. It is translated as CASAGGAETQYF. The chain links TRBV10-2 to TRBJ2-5, with 8 bases fitting TRBD1. Per the germline V gene, CDR1 is WSHSY and CDR2 is SAAADI. The length of the CDR3 is 12 residues. The J segment lost 5 bases and the V segment lost 8 bases, leaving 4 bases of the junction unmatched.